The next 8 T cell receptor beta chains were all read from a single sample in a study of CD8 T cells in ankylosing spondylitis. TCRdb fed the 5' RACE reads into MiXCR, producing one record per CDR3 protein. The repertoire holds 250,000 to 300,000 distinct CDR3 sequences, around 18% seen once, with less than 9% in the top ten. The sample comprised blood, either unsorted or a sorted T cell fraction (not recorded which). The source is a male donor with ankylosing spondylitis or in good health (not recorded which).

This clonotype was counted between two and nine times. This chain joins TRBV5-1 and TRBJ2-2; TRBD2 matches at 11 bases. The CDR3 spans 15 residues. Per the germline V gene, CDR1 is SGHRS and CDR2 is YFSETQ. After removal of 4 bases from V and 5 bases from J, the junction contained 4 bases not matched to a gene. For the CDR3, the DNA is TGCGCCAGCAGCACTAGCGGGAGAGGTACCGGGGAGCTGTTTTTT. Protein: CASSTSGRGTGELFF.

The gene calls are TRBV5-1 and TRBJ2-1; D is unclear. V lost 4 bases and J 0 bases, leaving 17 bases between the germline ends. In germline, CDR1 is SGHRS, CDR2 YFSETQ. The CDR3 consists of 17 residues. CDR3 DNA: TGCGCCAGCAGCCTGAATCCGGCCTCACCCTCCTACAATGAGCAGTTCTTC. This encodes CASSLNPASPSYNEQFF.

CDR3 DNA sequence: TGTGCCAGCAGTACAAGGACCCCGAAAGATACGCAGTATTTT. Translation gives CASSTRTPKDTQYF. The gene calls are TRBV12-3 or TRBV12-4 and TRBJ2-3; D remains unclear. This CDR3 contains 14 residues. Trimming stripped 5 bases from V and 5 bases from J, with 14 bases between.

The chain is built from TRBV28 and TRBJ2-7; weak D call: TRBD1 (6 bases). The CDR3 totals 12 residues. The germline CDR1 and CDR2 sequences are MDHEN and SYDVKM. V shed 5 bases and J shed 9 bases, with 14 bases lying between them. The CDR3 loop is CASSTGPRGQYV. CDR3 sequence (DNA): TGTGCCAGCAGTACAGGGCCGCGAGGGCAGTACGTC.

This clonotype was observed many times. This chain links TRBV3-1 with TRBJ1-2; TRBD1 is a possible D gene (5 bases). V lost 2 bases, J lost 7 bases, and 17 bases lay in between. CDR3 length: 15 amino acids. The germline gives CDR1 LGHDT, CDR2 YNNKEL (reference sequence). CDR3 in amino acids: CASSQMDSPGGGYTF. CDR3 DNA sequence: TGTGCCAGCAGCCAAATGGACTCACCTGGGGGTGGCTACACCTTC. The variable domain in full, completed from reference TRBV3-1 and TRBJ1-2, reads DTAVSQTPKYLVTQMGNDKSIKCEQNLGHDTMYWYKQDSKKFLKIMFSYNNKELIINETVPNRFSPKSPDKAHLNLHINSLELGDSAVYFCASSQMDSPGGGYTFGSGTRLTVV.

The CDR3 region is CASSQERKPSGITDTQYF. The CDR3 DNA is TGCGCCAGCAGCCAAGAACGCAAGCCTAGCGGGATCACAGATACGCAGTATTTT. The chain carries TRBV4-1 and TRBJ2-3; 9 positions match TRBD2. The CDR3 runs 18 residues. Losses at the gene ends were 0 bases for V and 2 bases for J; bases not matched to a gene: 9. The V gene's germline CDR1 is MGHRA and CDR2 YSYEKL.

This chain uses TRBV11-2 with TRBJ2-4; perhaps TRBD2 as D (6 bases). V was clipped by 4 bases and J by 6 bases, with 16 bases between them. There are 15 residues in the CDR3. CDR1 SGHAT and CDR2 FQNNGV come from the germline V gene. The CDR3 DNA sequence: TGTGCCAGCAGCTCCGTCGGGGGAGTCGGAAACATTCAGTACTTC. As protein: CASSSVGGVGNIQYF.

This clonotype showed up just a few times. This chain links TRBV7-8 with TRBJ1-5, with D perhaps matching TRBD1 (6 bases). The CDR3 covers 14 residues. Germline V lookup: CDR1 SGHVS, CDR2 FQNEAQ. Trimming cost V 1 base and J 8 bases, with 12 bases left between them. The CDR3 DNA reads as TGTGCCAGCAGCTTAGACAGGGTAGGCGAGCCCCAGCATTTT. Translating it yields CASSLDRVGEPQHF.